The source of this T cell receptor beta chain is a study of shared clonotypes between healthy human individuals. The material for each subset, its genomic DNA, was split evenly across several immunoSEQ plates. Measured with immunoSEQ multiplex PCR; TCRdb has only the in-frame clones, and not every one. In the table there are 1.5 million to 1.9 million clones, 95% to 99% of which are singletons. Per the germline V gene, CDR1 is KGHSH and CDR2 is LQKENI. The CDR3 contains 10 residues. Trimming stripped 3 bases from V and 5 bases from J, with 1 base between. This clone occurred a few times. Its antigen is as yet unknown. Findings of the study overall: In the sorted subsets, rarefaction showed sequencing was incomplete despite large depth. The researchers took only blood, and tissue repertoires probably look different.

The sample taken for sequencing was naive CD4+ T cells sorted from blood. Subset reported: CD45RA+ positively selected. This TCR was sampled from a man aged 30-40 years in good health. The rearrangement joins TRBV18 to TRBJ2-5; unclear D gene. Written as DNA, the CDR3 is TGTGCCAGCTCACCGGAGACCCAGTACTTC. Its protein product is CASSPETQYF.